This TCR beta chain was profiled in a study of T cell responses to AZD1222 COVID-19 vaccine. Findings of the study overall: As reported, nearly half of all spike-specific TCRs target variant regions that are unmutated. Just a handful of AZD1222 recipients were seropositive at baseline. Spike-specific TCR breadth rose after two AZD1222 doses, and depth rose as well.

The V gene's germline CDR1 is SGHVS and CDR2 FNYEAQ. Germline trimming cut 5 bases from V and 4 bases from J; bases unmatched to any gene: 8. The CDR3 is made up of 15 amino acids. Assay: immunoSEQ multiplex PCR; the TCRdb copy retains only in-frame clones and omits some. The sample has about 28,000 clones, around 80% seen once. About this clone itself: Its antigen is undetermined.

The clonotype originates from an adult in good health. This chain joins TRBV7-6 and TRBJ1-1; the match to TRBD1 covers 9 bases. Specimen: peripheral blood, collected on day 0 of AZD1222 vaccination. The CDR3 sequence is CASSDRDREGTEAFF. The CDR3 coding sequence is TGTGCCAGCAGCGACCGGGACAGGGAGGGCACTGAAGCTTTCTTT.